The rows below give T cell receptor beta chains drawn from one sample of a study of T cells in Graves' hyperthyroidism and ophthalmopathy. TCRdb re-called the multiplex PCR reads through MiXCR, storing one row per CDR3 protein. This table holds about 400,000 distinct CDR3 sequences, approximately 15% found once. Sample: blood. The receptors were sampled from a woman younger than 30 with Graves' hyperthyroidism. The conserved cysteine and the conserved F or W are not part of the CDR3 here. D genes are given only for firm matches.

CDR3: ASTPHQDAGYT
D: NA
length: 11
J: TRBJ1-2
V: TRBV6-1

CDR3: ASAVTNEKLF
D: NA
length: 10
J: TRBJ1-4
V: TRBV28

CDR3: ASSIESTGYEQY
D: NA
length: 12
J: TRBJ2-7
V: TRBV19

CDR3: ASSSRDRGIAGELF
D: TRBD1
length: 14
J: TRBJ2-2
V: TRBV7-3

CDR3: SARGTSGRANEQF
D: TRBD2
length: 13
J: TRBJ2-1
V: TRBV20-1

CDR3: ASSHALEGETQY
D: NA
length: 12
J: TRBJ2-5
V: TRBV6-2/TRBV6-3

CDR3: ASSLLGSTSGRSYEQY
D: TRBD2
length: 16
J: TRBJ2-7
V: TRBV5-4

CDR3: SARSGLAGGNEQF
D: TRBD2
length: 13
J: TRBJ2-1
V: TRBV20-1

CDR3: ASSAGGSTYNEQF
D: NA
length: 13
J: TRBJ2-1
V: TRBV13

CDR3: ASSFGRRDSPYNEQF
D: TRBD1
length: 15
J: TRBJ2-1
V: TRBV5-1

CDR3: ASSQYRGLGSYNEQF
D: TRBD1
length: 15
J: TRBJ2-1
V: TRBV18

CDR3: SVVVGNSNQPQH
D: NA
length: 12
J: TRBJ1-5
V: TRBV29-1

CDR3: AFVKRTGGRTDTQY
D: TRBD1
length: 14
J: TRBJ2-3
V: TRBV5-4

CDR3: ASSPRVFRSSTDTQY
D: NA
length: 15
J: TRBJ2-3
V: TRBV7-9

CDR3: ASSSSGDTGELF
D: TRBD2
length: 12
J: TRBJ2-2
V: TRBV2

CDR3: ASGRQGGSTGELF
D: NA
length: 13
J: TRBJ2-2
V: TRBV2

CDR3: ASNILRGRGTGELF
D: NA
length: 14
J: TRBJ2-2
V: TRBV28

CDR3: ASRPRQGVFEKLF
D: TRBD1
length: 13
J: TRBJ1-4
V: TRBV6-1

CDR3: ASSLREAGTSTDTQY
D: NA
length: 15
J: TRBJ2-3
V: TRBV11-1

CDR3: SARIEGTLYNEQF
D: NA
length: 13
J: TRBJ2-1
V: TRBV20-1

CDR3: ASSLRQEGEKLF
D: NA
length: 12
J: TRBJ1-4
V: TRBV11-1

CDR3: SARVAGMNTEAF
D: NA
length: 12
J: TRBJ1-1
V: TRBV20-1

CDR3: ASSPEDSSGNTIY
D: NA
length: 13
J: TRBJ1-3
V: TRBV18

CDR3: ASSQETGYNEQF
D: TRBD1
length: 12
J: TRBJ2-1
V: TRBV4-1

CDR3: ASSLMGGGNTEAF
D: NA
length: 13
J: TRBJ1-1
V: TRBV7-2

CDR3: ASSVLGDPSSYEQY
D: NA
length: 14
J: TRBJ2-7
V: TRBV9

CDR3: ASSSSGRPDTQY
D: TRBD2
length: 12
J: TRBJ2-3
V: TRBV12-3/TRBV12-4

CDR3: ATSSRRGSNQPQH
D: NA
length: 13
J: TRBJ1-5
V: TRBV15

CDR3: ASKGDPNTGELF
D: NA
length: 12
J: TRBJ2-2
V: TRBV19

CDR3: ASSSVAGSFNEQF
D: TRBD2
length: 13
J: TRBJ2-1
V: TRBV5-1

CDR3: ASGSTGATNEKLF
D: TRBD1
length: 13
J: TRBJ1-4
V: TRBV2

CDR3: ASSLGGDTTYNEQF
D: NA
length: 14
J: TRBJ2-1
V: TRBV7-9

CDR3: ASRKLLAGGEDTQY
D: TRBD2
length: 14
J: TRBJ2-3
V: TRBV5-4

CDR3: AWGTSRVEQF
D: TRBD2
length: 10
J: TRBJ2-1
V: TRBV30

CDR3: ATSRGGGTDTQY
D: NA
length: 12
J: TRBJ2-3
V: TRBV15